Included here is one T cell receptor (beta chain) sequence, with context. Its antigen is not known. The sample is drawn from a study of T cell responses to AZD1222 COVID-19 vaccine. Notes on the study in general: Donors, mostly white British, included more females; clonal diversity was possibly underestimated. Repertoires were collected only later (after the peak T cell response had occurred). Nearly half of unique spike-specific TCRs reportedly avoided B.1.351 and B.1.1.7 mutated regions. Following two doses of AZD1222, Spike-specific TCR breadth and depth rose.

Germline assignment: CDR1 SGHTA and CDR2 FQGTGA. The trim removed 5 bases at V and 7 bases at J, leaving 5 bases unmatched. CDR3 length: 15 amino acids. The method was immunoSEQ multiplex PCR; TCRdb's version includes in-frame clones alone and lacks a portion of them. The sample gives roughly 100,000 clones, about 89% of which show up once; 3.3% is in the top ten. The sequence derives from an adult who received the MenACWY meningococcal vaccine as a control. This sample comprised peripheral blood, obtained 28 days after the second dose of the MenACWY control vaccine. The chain couples TRBV7-3 to TRBJ2-1; 13 bases are a match to TRBD2. In DNA, the CDR3 is TGTGCCAGCAGCCTCACTAGCGGGGGGGCAAATGAGCAGTTCTTC. Its translation is CASSLTSGGANEQFF.